The clone carrying this TCR beta chain was detected once. This sample also contains other DNA sequences that code for the same CDR3. Profiled with immunoSEQ multiplex PCR; TCRdb holds only in-frame clones, not every one. The table includes fewer than 800,000 clones, about 91% detected once. The entry originates in a study of shared clonotypes between healthy human individuals. The V and J ends lost 3 bases and 10 bases respectively, with 5 bases between them. Germline V gives CDR1 SGDLS, CDR2 YYNGEE. The CDR3 is 10 residues long. Naivety among CD8 cells was defined by CD45RO negativity and positive CCR7 selection, thereby excluding terminally differentiated effector memory CD45RA+ cells.

The source is a man aged 25-40 years in good health. V usage is TRBV9 and J usage is TRBJ2-1, with D unresolved. The sample comprised naive CD8+ T cells sorted from blood. CDR3 DNA: TGTGCCAGCAGCGGCTCAGAGCAGTTCTTC. Translation gives CASSGSEQFF.